This T cell receptor (beta chain) originates from a study of T cell responses to AZD1222 COVID-19 vaccine. Study results and caveats: Among spike-specific TCRs, nearly half reportedly target unmutated variant regions. Donors were chiefly white British, with a greater number of females, and clonal diversity was perhaps underestimated.

The CDR3 totals 15 residues. V was cut by 1 base and J by 2 bases, with 12 bases left in between. Germline loops: CDR1 LGHNA, CDR2 YNFKEQ. Sequencing was performed with immunoSEQ multiplex PCR; in TCRdb, only in-frame clones are kept and a portion is missing. The repertoire holds more than 95,000 clones, with more than 70% as singletons. Details on this clone: Its antigen is unidentified.

The rearrangement uses TRBV4-2 and TRBJ2-7; D is ambiguous. This receptor was taken from an adult in good health. Sequencing was performed on peripheral blood, taken on day 0 of AZD1222 vaccination. The CDR3 here is CASSQVATAPYEQYF. The CDR3 DNA is TGTGCCAGCAGCCAAGTTGCTACAGCCCCCTACGAGCAGTACTTC.